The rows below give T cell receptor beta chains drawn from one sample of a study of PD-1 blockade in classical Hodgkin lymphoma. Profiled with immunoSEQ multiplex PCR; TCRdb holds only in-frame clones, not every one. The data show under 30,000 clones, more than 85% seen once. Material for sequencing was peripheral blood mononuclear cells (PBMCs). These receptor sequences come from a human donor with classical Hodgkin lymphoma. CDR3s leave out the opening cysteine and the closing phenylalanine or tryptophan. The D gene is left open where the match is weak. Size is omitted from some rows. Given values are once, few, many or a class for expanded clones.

CDR3 protein: ASSLSGGNTEAF
clone size: -
D gene: -
J gene: TRBJ1-1
V gene: TRBV27

CDR3 protein: ASSFQLAHNEQF
clone size: -
D gene: -
J gene: TRBJ2-1
V gene: TRBV5-1

CDR3 protein: AWSRASGTQY
clone size: -
D gene: -
J gene: TRBJ2-5
V gene: TRBV30

CDR3 protein: ASSNTENYGYT
clone size: -
D gene: -
J gene: TRBJ1-2
V gene: TRBV7-2

CDR3 protein: ATRRDRINEKLF
clone size: -
D gene: TRBD1
J gene: TRBJ1-4
V gene: TRBV15

CDR3 protein: ASSSDEGTYEQY
clone size: -
D gene: -
J gene: TRBJ2-7
V gene: TRBV7-6

CDR3 protein: ATSRDPGGYEQY
clone size: -
D gene: -
J gene: TRBJ2-7
V gene: TRBV15

CDR3 protein: ATSRDRPETQGYT
clone size: -
D gene: -
J gene: TRBJ1-2
V gene: TRBV15

CDR3 protein: ASSLGYPSPEQY
clone size: -
D gene: -
J gene: TRBJ2-7
V gene: TRBV7-2

CDR3 protein: ASTPGSTSGKSGELF
clone size: -
D gene: -
J gene: TRBJ2-2
V gene: TRBV21-1

CDR3 protein: ASSSTGTPTVGELF
clone size: -
D gene: -
J gene: TRBJ2-2
V gene: TRBV27

CDR3 protein: ASSLAGDPETQY
clone size: -
D gene: -
J gene: TRBJ2-5
V gene: TRBV7-9

CDR3 protein: ASSSRPGLAGGNEQF
clone size: -
D gene: TRBD2
J gene: TRBJ2-1
V gene: TRBV27

CDR3 protein: ASSQDPGEETQY
clone size: -
D gene: -
J gene: TRBJ2-5
V gene: TRBV7-9

CDR3 protein: ASRVRQEPFSYNEQF
clone size: -
D gene: -
J gene: TRBJ2-1
V gene: TRBV10-1

CDR3 protein: ASSSAGDTDTQY
clone size: -
D gene: TRBD2
J gene: TRBJ2-3
V gene: TRBV28

CDR3 protein: ASSTGLVSYEQY
clone size: -
D gene: TRBD2
J gene: TRBJ2-7
V gene: TRBV2

CDR3 protein: ASSPLGGGSLYEQY
clone size: -
D gene: TRBD2
J gene: TRBJ2-7
V gene: TRBV5-1

CDR3 protein: ASSLHSRPSQEQY
clone size: -
D gene: -
J gene: TRBJ2-7
V gene: TRBV11-3

CDR3 protein: ASSLPTGDGETQY
clone size: -
D gene: TRBD1
J gene: TRBJ2-5
V gene: TRBV5-4

CDR3 protein: ASSFRVPVNEQF
clone size: -
D gene: -
J gene: TRBJ2-1
V gene: TRBV5-4

CDR3 protein: SVALTSQETQY
clone size: once
D gene: -
J gene: TRBJ2-5
V gene: TRBV29-1

CDR3 protein: ASSLVPGVGQY
clone size: once
D gene: -
J gene: TRBJ2-3
V gene: TRBV7-9

CDR3 protein: ASSFSGDTDTQY
clone size: few
D gene: -
J gene: TRBJ2-3
V gene: TRBV18

CDR3 protein: ASSRADEETQY
clone size: -
D gene: -
J gene: TRBJ2-5
V gene: TRBV18

CDR3 protein: ASSGYDRDYAF
clone size: few
D gene: TRBD1
J gene: TRBJ1-1
V gene: TRBV6-5

CDR3 protein: ASSWDRGYGYT
clone size: few
D gene: TRBD1
J gene: TRBJ1-2
V gene: TRBV27

CDR3 protein: SAQGSEKLF
clone size: -
D gene: -
J gene: TRBJ1-4
V gene: TRBV20-1

CDR3 protein: ASSPGQGREIQH
clone size: -
D gene: TRBD1
J gene: TRBJ1-5
V gene: TRBV7-9

CDR3 protein: ASSSDSGNTIY
clone size: -
D gene: -
J gene: TRBJ1-3
V gene: TRBV7-9

CDR3 protein: ASSSLYGSGNTIY
clone size: -
D gene: -
J gene: TRBJ1-3
V gene: TRBV7-9

CDR3 protein: ASSYSGLAGDDTQY
clone size: -
D gene: TRBD2
J gene: TRBJ2-3
V gene: TRBV6-5

CDR3 protein: ASRGGSTDTQY
clone size: -
D gene: TRBD2
J gene: TRBJ2-3
V gene: TRBV5-5

CDR3 protein: ASSQPTTAYEQY
clone size: -
D gene: -
J gene: TRBJ2-7
V gene: TRBV4-2

CDR3 protein: ASSYSKCLGGADYGYT
clone size: -
D gene: -
J gene: TRBJ1-2
V gene: TRBV6-7

CDR3 protein: ASSPPQRGRGLETQY
clone size: -
D gene: -
J gene: TRBJ2-5
V gene: TRBV5-4

CDR3 protein: ASSLVAGANVLT
clone size: -
D gene: -
J gene: TRBJ2-6
V gene: TRBV7-6

CDR3 protein: ASSSTSGLLGEQY
clone size: once
D gene: TRBD2
J gene: TRBJ2-7
V gene: TRBV5-4

CDR3 protein: ASRPSGLGTEAF
clone size: -
D gene: -
J gene: TRBJ1-1
V gene: TRBV5-5

CDR3 protein: ASSYSGQNRAYEQY
clone size: -
D gene: TRBD1
J gene: TRBJ2-7
V gene: TRBV6-5

CDR3 protein: ASSLAGQGYNEQF
clone size: -
D gene: TRBD1
J gene: TRBJ2-1
V gene: TRBV11-3

CDR3 protein: ASSPAGNTEAF
clone size: -
D gene: -
J gene: TRBJ1-1
V gene: TRBV6-5

CDR3 protein: ASSLAQGNTEAF
clone size: once
D gene: -
J gene: TRBJ1-1
V gene: TRBV7-2

CDR3 protein: ASSRAAANTEAF
clone size: -
D gene: -
J gene: TRBJ1-1
V gene: TRBV19

CDR3 protein: ASSPGAGAADTQY
clone size: -
D gene: -
J gene: TRBJ2-3
V gene: TRBV28

CDR3 protein: ASSKAGVLDYEQY
clone size: -
D gene: -
J gene: TRBJ2-7
V gene: TRBV6-5

CDR3 protein: ASSQGPSYEQY
clone size: -
D gene: -
J gene: TRBJ2-7
V gene: TRBV7-2

CDR3 protein: ASRADYEQY
clone size: once
D gene: -
J gene: TRBJ2-7
V gene: TRBV6-5

CDR3 protein: ASSTPRTSGSITGELF
clone size: -
D gene: TRBD2
J gene: TRBJ2-2
V gene: TRBV28

CDR3 protein: ASSSTGELF
clone size: -
D gene: -
J gene: TRBJ2-2
V gene: TRBV4-1

CDR3 protein: ASSRQGYNTGELF
clone size: -
D gene: TRBD1
J gene: TRBJ2-2
V gene: TRBV27

CDR3 protein: ASSLAPNTGELF
clone size: -
D gene: -
J gene: TRBJ2-2
V gene: TRBV7-8

CDR3 protein: ASSRGPTRDTEAF
clone size: -
D gene: -
J gene: TRBJ1-1
V gene: TRBV19

CDR3 protein: ASSRQGTEETQY
clone size: -
D gene: TRBD1
J gene: TRBJ2-5
V gene: TRBV25-1